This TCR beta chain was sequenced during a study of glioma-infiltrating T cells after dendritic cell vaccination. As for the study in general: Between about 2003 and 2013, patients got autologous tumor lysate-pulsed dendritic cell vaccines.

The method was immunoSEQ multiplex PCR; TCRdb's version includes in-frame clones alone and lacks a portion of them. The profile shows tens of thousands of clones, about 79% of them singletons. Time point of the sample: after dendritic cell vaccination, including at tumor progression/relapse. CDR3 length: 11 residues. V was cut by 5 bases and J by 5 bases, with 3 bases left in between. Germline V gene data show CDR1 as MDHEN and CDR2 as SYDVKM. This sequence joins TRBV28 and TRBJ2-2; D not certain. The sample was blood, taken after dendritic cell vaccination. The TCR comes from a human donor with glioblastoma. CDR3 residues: CASSLTGELFF. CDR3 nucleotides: TGTGCCAGCAGTCTTACCGGGGAGCTGTTTTTT.